This T cell receptor beta chain was documented in a study of spatial heterogeneity in lung cancer. This clonotype appeared many times. Germline-derived CDR1 and CDR2 are ENHRY and SYGVKD. The CDR3 is made up of 14 amino acids. The J segment lost 4 bases and the V segment lost 7 bases, leaving 7 bases of the junction unmatched. TCRdb independently ran MiXCR on the 5' RACE reads; one entry per CDR3 protein. The sample lists more than 35,000 distinct CDR3 sequences, roughly 5.2% occurring once. Specified time point: sample taken at primary tumor resection. The sequencing here drew on PBMCs, taken at surgery. The rearrangement joins TRBV10-3 to TRBJ1-1, with 9 bases that match TRBD1. The receptor comes from a female donor with early-stage non-small cell lung cancer. The CDR3 nucleotides are TGTGCCATCACTCCCGGGACAGGGCGCACTGAAGCTTTCTTT. Its translation: CAITPGTGRTEAFF.